The 31 T cell receptor beta chains reported below all come from one sample, sequenced in a study of regulatory T cells in long-lasting Graves disease listed by TCRdb under 2021. Sample time point, as interpreted from the label and publication: newly diagnosed GD, antithyroid drugs for less than 3 months. For both TCR sequencing and RNA sequencing, RNA was extracted from PBMCs in TRIzol. Libraries came from multiplex PCR. Sequencer: Illumina HiSeq 4000. TCR beta libraries were built with iRepertoire HTBI primers and Arm-PCR amplification of CDR3 regions. TCRdb redid the processing of the public reads, applying fastp at Q25 and MiXCR, and retained in-frame beta chains. All rows with the same CDR3 protein become a single entry with the most common DNA and genes. Counted in this sample were roughly 420,000 distinct CDR3 sequences; about 16% of them appeared once. Clones ranked in the top ten supply 23% of the sample.

These data were likewise used in another study, on T cells in Graves' hyperthyroidism and ophthalmopathy.

Source: peripheral blood mononuclear cells (PBMCs), taken at new diagnosis, from a patient treated with antithyroid drugs. The receptor source for this set is a woman younger than 30 with Graves disease. Donor details come from another sample of the same person, matched by shared clones.

This clonotype was recorded at least ten times. The chain combines TRBV18 with TRBJ2-5; no clear D gene. The CDR3 runs 16 residues. V dropped 1 base and J dropped 2 bases, with 14 bases sitting between them. The V gene's germline CDR1 is KGHSH and CDR2 LQKENI. The CDR3 reads CASSPRPGTVQETQYF. The CDR3 bases are TGTGCCAGCTCACCACGTCCGGGCACGGTTCAAGAGACCCAGTACTTC.

In its sample, this clonotype was seen many times. CDR3 sequence (DNA): TGTGCCAGCAGTGAATTTAGCGGGAGCAACTACGAGCAGTACTTC. Translation: CASSEFSGSNYEQYF. The chain joins TRBV6-2 or TRBV6-3 to TRBJ2-7, with TRBD2 matching 9 bases. The CDR3 consists of 15 residues. Looked up from germline, CDR1 is MNHEY and CDR2 is SVGEGT. The J segment lost 3 bases and the V segment lost 5 bases, leaving 8 bases of the junction unmatched.

The chain joins TRBV14 to TRBJ2-7; tentatively, D is TRBD1 (5 bases). Germline CDR1 is SGHDN and CDR2 is FVKESK. This CDR3 has 15 residues. Deletions cut 1 base from V and 2 bases from J, with 12 bases between. CDR3 DNA: TGTGCCAGCAGCCAAGGTTGGCCAGGGCCCTACGAGCAGTACTTC. Protein sequence: CASSQGWPGPYEQYF.

This clonotype showed up just a few times. This chain links TRBV24-1 with TRBJ1-2; 7 bases fit TRBD1. The CDR3 extends over 14 amino acids. The J segment lost 3 bases and the V segment lost 3 bases, leaving 3 bases of the junction unmatched. Germline-derived CDR1 and CDR2 are KGHDR and SFDVKD. The CDR3 DNA follows: TGTGCCACCAGTGATCCAGGGGGAGACTATGGCTACACCTTC. It codes for CATSDPGGDYGYTF.

In DNA, the CDR3 is TGTGCCAGCAGCTTAACTAGCAACAATGAGCAGTTCTTC. Protein: CASSLTSNNEQFF. The chain carries TRBV7-3 and TRBJ2-1; D remains ambiguous. The germline V gene has CDR1 SGHTA and CDR2 FQGTGA. There are 13 residues in the CDR3. V was clipped by 0 bases and J by 5 bases, with 5 bases between them.

V gene TRBV5-8 combines with J gene TRBJ2-1, with unresolved D. CDR3 length: 12 residues. With 0 bases removed from V and 9 bases from J, the gap between germline ends came to 7 bases. Germline CDR1 SGHTS, CDR2 YDEGEE. CDR3 in amino acids: CASSLAPGEQFF. In DNA, the CDR3 is TGTGCCAGCAGCTTGGCCCCGGGTGAGCAGTTCTTC.

V and J are TRBV28 and TRBJ2-1; 14 bases line up with TRBD2. The CDR3 spans 13 residues. In germline, CDR1 is MDHEN, CDR2 SYDVKM. The V segment lost 8 bases and the J segment 12 bases; nucleotides outside the gene matches: 6. The CDR3 region has the DNA TGTGCCAGCGGGACTAGCGGGAGTCCTTCGCAGTTCTTC. This encodes CASGTSGSPSQFF. The full variable domain, completed using reference TRBV28 and TRBJ2-1, is DVKVTQSSRYLVKRTGEKVFLECVQDMDHENMFWYRQDPGLGLRLIYFSYDVKMKEKGDIPEGYSVSREKKERFSLILESASTNQTSMYLCASGTSGSPSQFFGPGTRLTVL.

This chain joins TRBV25-1 and TRBJ1-5; D may be TRBD1 (6 bases). Germline CDR1 and CDR2: MGHDK and SYGVNS. V lost 1 base to trimming and J lost 2 bases, with 12 bases between them. The CDR3 is 16 residues long. The CDR3 reads CASSESPQGCNQPQHF. In DNA form, the CDR3 reads TGTGCCAGCAGTGAATCCCCGCAGGGGTGCAATCAGCCCCAGCATTTT.

In its sample, this clonotype was seen a few times. The chain uses TRBV6-2 or TRBV6-3 and TRBJ1-5, with 9 bases fitting TRBD1. This CDR3 is 16 amino acids long. The V gene's germline CDR1 is MNHEY and CDR2 SVGEGT. J lost 4 bases, V lost 7 bases, and 11 bases had no gene match. Here the CDR3 DNA reads TGTGCCAGCACAAACCTACCGGGACAGGGTAATCAGCCCCAGCATTTT. Its translation: CASTNLPGQGNQPQHF.

This clonotype was seen only a few times. The J gene is TRBJ1-2, the V gene TRBV20-1; D is unclear. The CDR3 has 12 amino acids. V was clipped by 4 bases and J by 5 bases, with 11 bases between them. Germline CDR1 and CDR2: DFQATT and SNEGSKA (reference sequence). CDR3 residues: CSATQFSYGYTF. CDR3 DNA sequence: TGCAGTGCTACCCAGTTTTCTTATGGCTACACCTTC.

This clonotype was seen repeatedly, ten times or more. CDR3 sequence reads: CASSPTGGRETQYF. The CDR3 nucleotides read TGTGCCAGCAGCCCTACAGGAGGGCGAGAGACCCAGTACTTC. V is TRBV5-4 and J is TRBJ2-5; weak D call: TRBD2 (6 bases). Per germline, CDR1 SGHNT and CDR2 YYREEE (reference sequence). The V end was cut by 4 bases, the J end by 4 bases, with 14 bases between. This CDR3 spans 14 amino acids.

This chain connects TRBV20-1 to TRBJ1-1, with TRBD1 matching over 7 bases. The CDR3 is made up of 13 amino acids. V was pared by 1 base and J by 9 bases, with 8 bases of the junction left unmatched. Germline assignment: CDR1 DFQATT and CDR2 SNEGSKA (reference sequence). This CDR3 reads CSARATGDIKAFF. CDR3 coding DNA: TGCAGTGCTAGAGCAACAGGGGACATAAAAGCTTTCTTT.

This clonotype was recorded at least ten times. The gene calls are TRBV30 and TRBJ2-1, with D possibly being TRBD2 (6 bases). Germline values: CDR1 GTSNPN, CDR2 SVGIG (reference sequence). CDR3 length equals 14 residues. V shed 2 bases and J shed 5 bases, with 13 bases lying between them. This CDR3 reads CAWSRTSSHNEQFF. In nucleotides, the CDR3 is TGTGCCTGGAGTAGAACTAGCAGCCACAATGAGCAGTTCTTC. The full variable domain, completed using reference TRBV30 and TRBJ2-1, is SQTIHQWPATLVQPVGSPLSLECTVEGTSNPNLYWYRQAAGRGLQLLFYSVGIGQISSEVPQNLSASRPQDRQFILSSKKLLLSDSGFYLCAWSRTSSHNEQFFGPGTRLTVL.

This clonotype was seen many times. The CDR3 coding sequence is TGTGCCAGCAGTGGGCCAAACGCCGGACAGGGCGGGTTTGGGAGTACGCAGTATTTT. Translated, it gives CASSGPNAGQGGFGSTQYF. The gene calls are TRBV2 and TRBJ2-3; 8 bases align to TRBD1. CDR3 length equals 19 residues. J gave up 8 bases and V 4 bases, and 23 bases lay outside the gene matches. The germline gives CDR1 SNHLY, CDR2 FYNNEI.

This clonotype was counted ten times or more. The gene calls are TRBV5-1 and TRBJ2-1, with TRBD2 identical over 7 bases. Per the germline V gene, CDR1 is SGHRS and CDR2 is YFSETQ. The CDR3 is made up of 17 amino acids. The J segment lost 6 bases and the V segment lost 0 bases, leaving 12 bases of the junction unmatched. Here the CDR3 reads CASSLADLGRGLNEQFF. CDR3 coding DNA: TGCGCCAGCAGCTTGGCGGACCTAGGGAGGGGTCTCAATGAGCAGTTCTTC.

This clonotype showed up many times. The rearrangement joins TRBV28 to TRBJ1-4; D gene ambiguous. Germline V gene lookup returns CDR1 MDHEN and CDR2 SYDVKM. The CDR3 has 14 amino acids. Trimming shortened V by 3 bases and J by 8 bases, and 13 bases separated the two germline ends. Written as DNA, the CDR3 is TGTGCCAGCAGTTTCGGGCCTTTAGAGGAAAAACTGTTTTTT. Amino acid sequence: CASSFGPLEEKLFF.

A remark on this clonotype: A much larger clonotype is one base distant, so this may be a read error. The chain employs TRBV2 and TRBJ2-1; unclear D gene. The J call may be mistaken, given a closer DNA end match to TRBJ2-5. CDR3 length: 16 amino acids. Germline values: CDR1 SNHLY, CDR2 FYNNEI. DNA for the CDR3: TGTGCCAGCAGTGAAGCGCTACTTCAGTCCCAAGAGACCCAGTACTTC. Its protein is CASSEALLQSQETQYF.

This clonotype was counted between two and nine times. This sequence joins TRBV20-1 and TRBJ1-4; D gene unclear. CDR3 size: 13 residues. Germline CDR1 and CDR2: DFQATT and SNEGSKA (reference sequence). Trimming stripped 0 bases from V and 4 bases from J, with 6 bases between. The CDR3 here is CSARDGLNEKLFF. Here the CDR3 DNA reads TGCAGTGCTAGAGACGGACTTAATGAAAAACTGTTTTTT.

This clonotype came up many times. The V gene is TRBV28, the J gene TRBJ2-1; 8 bases fit TRBD2. The J call may be mistaken, given a closer DNA end match to TRBJ2-5. The V gene's germline CDR1 is MDHEN and CDR2 SYDVKM. The CDR3 contains 16 residues. The CDR3 region has the DNA TGTGCCAGCAGTTTCCGGGGTAGCGGGACATCAGAGACCCAGTACTTC. Translated: CASSFRGSGTSETQYF.

J is TRBJ2-2 and V is TRBV12-3 or TRBV12-4, with 8 positions matching TRBD2. V dropped 5 bases and J dropped 8; count of bases not matched to a gene: 10. CDR3 size: 15 residues. As DNA, the CDR3 is TGTGCCAGCAGTCTTAGCGGGATTGAAACGGGGGAGCTGTTTTTT. Translation gives CASSLSGIETGELFF.

As concerns this clonotype: A junction boundary mismatches the germline segment, possibly from a read error. V is TRBV12-3 or TRBV12-4 and J is TRBJ2-7; 7 bases are a match to TRBD2. The CDR3 runs to 15 residues. The chain's CDR3 is CVSSFSGGLTYEQYF. CDR3 bases: TGTGTCAGCAGTTTTTCGGGAGGCCTTACATACGAGCAGTACTTC.

This clonotype came up many times. The rearrangement uses TRBV7-3 and TRBJ2-1; 10 nucleotides line up with TRBD2. V shed 0 bases and J 8 bases; nucleotides not matched to a gene: 4. Looked up from germline, CDR1 is SGHTA and CDR2 is FQGTGA. The CDR3 has 15 amino acids. The CDR3 spells CASSLTAGGPYEQFF. The DNA of the CDR3 is TGTGCCAGCAGCTTAACAGCGGGAGGGCCGTATGAGCAGTTCTTC.

In its sample, this clonotype was seen many times. The chain is built from TRBV7-2 and TRBJ2-3; D may correspond to TRBD1 or TRBD2 (5 bases each). This CDR3 has 12 amino acids. Germline-derived CDR1 and CDR2 are SGHTA and FQGNSA. Trimming took off 11 bases at V and 0 bases at J, with 9 bases between the two ends. In nucleotides, the CDR3 is TGTGCCTCGGGGCGGAGCACAGATACGCAGTATTTT. The encoded protein is CASGRSTDTQYF. Together with reference TRBV7-2 and TRBJ2-3, the CDR3 gives the full variable domain: GAGVSQSPSNKVTEKGKDVELRCDPISGHTALYWYRQSLGQGLEFLIYFQGNSAPDKSGLPSDRFSAERTGGSVSTLTIQRTQQEDSAVYLCASGRSTDTQYFGPGTRLTVL.

V usage is TRBV18 and J usage is TRBJ2-3; possible D gene TRBD2, 5 bases. CDR1 KGHSH and CDR2 LQKENI come from the germline V gene. V was pared by 2 bases and J by 1 base, with 7 bases between. The CDR3 is 14 residues long. The CDR3 region has the DNA TGTGCCAGCTCACCAGTAGCGCGCACAGATACGCAGTATTTT. Protein sequence: CASSPVARTDTQYF.

In the case of this clonotype: This may stem from a read error, because a much larger clone lies one nucleotide away. The chain has TRBV6-1 and TRBJ2-3, with a possible D match to TRBD2 (5 bases). The CDR3 runs 15 residues. Germline CDR1 MNHNS, CDR2 SASEGT. The CDR3 loop is CAGSPLTGWVDTQYF. The CDR3 nucleotides are TGTGCCGGCAGTCCCCTGACGGGATGGGTAGATACGCAGTATTTT.

Remarks on this clonotype: A read error is possible here, since a much larger clone lies one base away. The CDR3 loop is CASSLDGGPQFF. CDR3 nucleotide sequence: TGTGCCAGCAGCTTAGATGGGGGGCCGCAGTTCTTC. The chain recombines TRBV11-2 with TRBJ2-1; tentatively, D is TRBD1 or TRBD2 (6 bases each). The CDR3 has 12 amino acids. Deletions cut 0 bases from V and 12 bases from J, with 9 bases between. Germline CDR1 and CDR2: SGHAT and FQNNGV.

The J gene is TRBJ1-2, the V gene TRBV6-2 or TRBV6-3, with TRBD1 matching over 7 bases. The V gene's germline CDR1 is MNHEY and CDR2 SVGEGT. The CDR3 totals 14 residues. V trimming: 3 bases; J trimming: 7 bases; junction bases outside the gene matches: 8. CDR3 DNA sequence: TGTGCCAGCAGTTATACCCGACAGGGAAGTGGCTACACCTTC. This gives the protein CASSYTRQGSGYTF.

In this sample, this clonotype turned up many times. The gene calls are TRBV6-5 and TRBJ2-7, with TRBD2 identical over 8 bases. The J segment lost 3 bases and the V segment lost 2 bases, leaving 6 bases of the junction unmatched. Germline V gives CDR1 MNHEY, CDR2 SVGAGI. The CDR3 contains 15 residues. The CDR3 loop reads CASSYEAGGLYEQYF. CDR3 nucleotide sequence: TGTGCCAGCAGTTACGAGGCGGGAGGCCTCTACGAGCAGTACTTC.

In regard to this clonotype: A read error may be the cause here, since a much bigger clone is one base away. This chain joins TRBV5-6 and TRBJ1-1; D not resolved. CDR1 is SGHDT, CDR2 YYEEEE, per germline. CDR3 size: 13 residues. The CDR3 nucleotides read TGTGCCGGCAGCTTGTTGTTAGACACTGAAGCTTTCTTT. Its translation is CAGSLLLDTEAFF.

This clonotype was found many times. V is TRBV11-2 and J is TRBJ2-7; 8 nucleotides line up with TRBD2. Germline trimming cut 2 bases from V and 3 bases from J; bases unmatched to any gene: 6. The CDR3 runs to 15 residues. Germline assignment: CDR1 SGHAT and CDR2 FQNNGV. The CDR3 coding sequence is TGTGCCAGCAGCTTACAGCGGGAGAGCCTCTACGAGCAGTACTTC. Translation gives CASSLQRESLYEQYF.

The rearrangement joins TRBV19 to TRBJ2-1; 14 bases map to TRBD2. Trimming removed 3 bases from V and 6 bases from J; junction bases left unmatched: 7. Germline assignment: CDR1 LNHDA and CDR2 SQIVND (reference sequence). The CDR3 has 17 amino acids. The DNA of the CDR3 is TGTGCCAGTAGTATGAGGACTAGCGGGAGGTGGGTCAATGAGCAGTTCTTC. Translation gives CASSMRTSGRWVNEQFF.